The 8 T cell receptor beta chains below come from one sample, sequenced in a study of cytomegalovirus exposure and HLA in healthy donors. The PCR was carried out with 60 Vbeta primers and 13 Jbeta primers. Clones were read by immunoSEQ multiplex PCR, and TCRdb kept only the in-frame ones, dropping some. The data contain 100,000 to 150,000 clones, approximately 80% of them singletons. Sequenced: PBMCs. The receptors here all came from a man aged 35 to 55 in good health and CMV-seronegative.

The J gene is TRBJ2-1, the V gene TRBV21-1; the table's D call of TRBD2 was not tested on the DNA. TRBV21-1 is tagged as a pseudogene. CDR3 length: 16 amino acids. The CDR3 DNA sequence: TGTGCCAGCAGCAAGGGACTAGCGGGGGTTAGGGATGAGCAGTTCTTC. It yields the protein CASSKGLAGVRDEQFF.

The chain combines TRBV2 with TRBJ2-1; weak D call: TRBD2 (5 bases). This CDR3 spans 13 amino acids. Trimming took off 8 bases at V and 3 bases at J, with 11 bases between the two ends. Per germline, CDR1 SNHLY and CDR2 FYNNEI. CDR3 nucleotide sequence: TGTGCCAGCTCTGAGCGGCTCTACAATGAGCAGTTCTTC. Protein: CASSERLYNEQFF.

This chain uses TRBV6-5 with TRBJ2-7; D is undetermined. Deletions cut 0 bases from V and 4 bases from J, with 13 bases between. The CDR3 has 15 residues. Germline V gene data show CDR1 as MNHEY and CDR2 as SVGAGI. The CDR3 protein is CASSYSRSSGYEQYF. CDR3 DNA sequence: TGTGCCAGCAGTTACTCGAGGAGTAGTGGTTACGAGCAGTACTTC.

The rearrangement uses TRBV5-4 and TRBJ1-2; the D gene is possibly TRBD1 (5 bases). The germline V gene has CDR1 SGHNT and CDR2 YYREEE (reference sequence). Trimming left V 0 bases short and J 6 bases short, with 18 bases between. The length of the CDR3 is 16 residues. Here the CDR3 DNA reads TGTGCCAGCAGCTTGGTTGGTGGGTGGGGGGAAGATGGCTACACCTTC. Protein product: CASSLVGGWGEDGYTF.

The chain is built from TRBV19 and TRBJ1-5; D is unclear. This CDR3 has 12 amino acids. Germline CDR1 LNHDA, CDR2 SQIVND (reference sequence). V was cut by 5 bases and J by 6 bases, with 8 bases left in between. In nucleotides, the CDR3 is TGTGCCAGTAGTTTTATCGGTCAGCCCCAGCATTTT. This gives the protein CASSFIGQPQHF.

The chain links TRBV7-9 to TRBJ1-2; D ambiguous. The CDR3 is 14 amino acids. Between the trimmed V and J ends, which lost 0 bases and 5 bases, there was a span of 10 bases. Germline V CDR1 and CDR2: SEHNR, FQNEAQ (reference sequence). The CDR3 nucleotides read TGTGCCAGCAGCTTAGCTGCACAGTCGTATGGCTACACCTTC. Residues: CASSLAAQSYGYTF.

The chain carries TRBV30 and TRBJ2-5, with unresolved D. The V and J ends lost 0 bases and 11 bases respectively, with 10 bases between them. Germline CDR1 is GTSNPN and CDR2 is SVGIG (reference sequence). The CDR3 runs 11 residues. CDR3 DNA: TGTGCCTGGAGTGTAAGTCCTGAGCAGTACTTC. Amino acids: CAWSVSPEQYF.

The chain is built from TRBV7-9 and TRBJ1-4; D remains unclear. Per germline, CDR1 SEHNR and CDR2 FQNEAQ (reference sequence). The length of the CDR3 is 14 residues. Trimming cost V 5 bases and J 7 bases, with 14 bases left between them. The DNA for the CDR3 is TGTGCCAGCAGCCGCGGGTCTCGGGGTGAAAAACTGTTTTTT. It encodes CASSRGSRGEKLFF.